The clone carrying this T cell receptor beta chain was seen a single time. What it binds is unknown. The sample comes from a study of cytomegalovirus exposure and HLA in healthy donors. Across the study: A prior analysis found about 120 million unique TCR beta sequences from around 180 million T cells. A preliminary data release comprised approximately 85 million unique TCRs obtained from HLA-typed donors.

The PCR was carried out with 60 Vbeta primers and 13 Jbeta primers. Some clones are missing from TCRdb's copy, which holds only in-frame ones; the method was immunoSEQ multiplex PCR. This table has approximately 150,000 clones, roughly 80% appearing once. Notes on the study in general: Earlier results showed most TCR beta V segments being productive about 87% or about 30% of the time.

Trimming took off 6 bases at V and 6 bases at J, with 18 bases between the two ends. Germline values: CDR1 MDHEN, CDR2 SYDVKM. There are 14 residues in the CDR3. The chain carries TRBV28 and TRBJ2-7, with a possible D match to TRBD1 (6 bases). The sequence was collected from a man aged 50 to 59 in good health and CMV-seropositive. The sequenced sample consisted of PBMCs. Here the CDR3 DNA reads TGTGCCAGCAGGGTACAGGGAAGAAGTAGCGAGCAGTACTTC. Residues: CASRVQGRSSEQYF.